Listed below are T cell receptor beta chains from one sample, sequenced in a study of beta chain features in type 1 diabetes. Using immunoSEQ multiplex PCR, the repertoire was profiled, and TCRdb retains in-frame clones only, with some absent. The sample holds roughly 610,000 clones, less than 20% seen once. Sample: naive CD4+ T cells from blood. These receptors all stem from a man aged 18-30 years in good health. The CDR3 runs from the conserved cysteine through the conserved F or W. Each record gives: V gene, J gene, clone size, CDR3 protein. The size of a clone is reported for some rows only, either as once, few or many, or as a class for expanded clones.

TRBV29-1	TRBJ1-2	few	CSVEDRGNYGYTF
TRBV7-9	TRBJ1-2	.	CASSSYGTGDGYTF
TRBV18	TRBJ1-3	few	CASSPSWDTIYF
TRBV7-8	TRBJ1-5	.	CASREQGNQPQHF
TRBV6-5	TRBJ1-2	few	CASSFDSNYGYTF
TRBV2	TRBJ2-1	few	CASSEGRSYNEQFF
TRBV16	TRBJ1-4	.	CASSQGAAGEKLFF
TRBV7-2	TRBJ2-5	.	CASSGGTGGAETQYF
TRBV18	TRBJ2-1	.	CASSPTSNEQFF
TRBV5-4	TRBJ2-1	.	CASSAGTSGSYNEQFF
TRBV4-3	TRBJ2-7	few	CASSQEDRLTYEQYF
TRBV25-1	TRBJ1-5	few	CASSDRGDYSNQPQHF
TRBV5-1	TRBJ1-2	few	CASSLEPARIVEYGYTF
TRBV7-9	TRBJ1-4	.	CASSFRGTNEKLFF
TRBV11-2	TRBJ1-5	.	CASSLALPPNQPQHF
TRBV4-1	TRBJ2-3	few	CASSLGQGGRRGGTDTQYF
TRBV7-9	TRBJ2-5	.	CASSLELFQETQYF
TRBV10-3	TRBJ1-4	.	CAISEMRGGEKLFF
TRBV11-2	TRBJ2-7	.	CASSLDPQSYEQYF
TRBV7-9	TRBJ1-4	few	CATLRDGSWEKLFF
TRBV10-3	.	.	CAIRIAGERYEQYF
TRBV6-4	TRBJ2-1	few	CASSDSAGGLYNEQFF
TRBV19	TRBJ1-5	.	CATGRGFSNQPQHF
TRBV11-3	TRBJ2-1	.	CASSLDRGGSSYNEQFF
TRBV2	TRBJ2-5	.	CASSERYPRLETQYF
TRBV6-4	TRBJ2-3	few	CASSDNGQSTDTQYF
TRBV28	TRBJ1-1	.	CASSLLGVNTEAFF
TRBV28	TRBJ1-2	.	CASSTRGANYGYTF
TRBV7-2	.	few	CASLETGRGEQYF
TRBV7-9	TRBJ2-1	few	CASSHNTESYNEQFF